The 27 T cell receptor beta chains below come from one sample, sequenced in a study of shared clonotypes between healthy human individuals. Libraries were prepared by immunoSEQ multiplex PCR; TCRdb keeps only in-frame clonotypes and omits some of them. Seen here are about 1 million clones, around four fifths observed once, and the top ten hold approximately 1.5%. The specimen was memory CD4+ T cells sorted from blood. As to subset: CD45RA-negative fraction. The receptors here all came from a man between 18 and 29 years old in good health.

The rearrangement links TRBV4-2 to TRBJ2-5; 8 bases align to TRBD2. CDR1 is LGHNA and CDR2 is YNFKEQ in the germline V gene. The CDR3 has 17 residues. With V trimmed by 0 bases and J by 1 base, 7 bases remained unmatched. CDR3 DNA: TGTGCCAGCAGCCAAGAGGGGCGGCGGGGGGTCCAAGAGACCCAGTACTTC. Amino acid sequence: CASSQEGRRGVQETQYF.

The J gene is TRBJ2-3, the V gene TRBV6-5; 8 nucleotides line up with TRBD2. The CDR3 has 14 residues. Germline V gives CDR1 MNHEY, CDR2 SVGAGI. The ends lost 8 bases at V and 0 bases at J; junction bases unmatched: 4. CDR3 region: CASRTGGSTDTQYF. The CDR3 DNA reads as TGTGCCAGCCGTACGGGGGGGAGCACAGATACGCAGTATTTT.

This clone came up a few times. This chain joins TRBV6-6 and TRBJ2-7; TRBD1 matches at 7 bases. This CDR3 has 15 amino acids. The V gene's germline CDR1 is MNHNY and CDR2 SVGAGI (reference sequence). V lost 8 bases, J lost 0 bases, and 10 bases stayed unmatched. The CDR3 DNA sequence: TGTGCCAGCCGGGCTGGACAGGCCGTCTCCTACGAGCAGTACTTC. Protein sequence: CASRAGQAVSYEQYF.

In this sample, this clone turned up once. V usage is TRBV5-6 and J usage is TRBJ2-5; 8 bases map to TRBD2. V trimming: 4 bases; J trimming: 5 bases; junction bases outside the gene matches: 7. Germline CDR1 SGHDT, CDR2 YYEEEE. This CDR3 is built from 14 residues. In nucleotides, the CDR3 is TGTGCCAGCAGCCCCGGGACTAGTTGGGAGACCCAGTACTTC. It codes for CASSPGTSWETQYF.

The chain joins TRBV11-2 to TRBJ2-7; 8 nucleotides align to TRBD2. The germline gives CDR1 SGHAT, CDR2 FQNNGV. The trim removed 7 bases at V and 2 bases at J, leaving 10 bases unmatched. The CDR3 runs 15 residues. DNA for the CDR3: TGTGCCAGCACCCTCCACAGCGGGGGAGCCTACGAGCAGTACTTC. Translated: CASTLHSGGAYEQYF.

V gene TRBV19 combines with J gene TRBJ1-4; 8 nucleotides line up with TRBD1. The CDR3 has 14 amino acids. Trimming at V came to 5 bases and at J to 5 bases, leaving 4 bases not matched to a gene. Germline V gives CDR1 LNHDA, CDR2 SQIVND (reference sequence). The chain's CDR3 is CASSDRGKNEKLFF. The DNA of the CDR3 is TGTGCCAGTAGTGACAGGGGTAAAAATGAAAAACTGTTTTTT.

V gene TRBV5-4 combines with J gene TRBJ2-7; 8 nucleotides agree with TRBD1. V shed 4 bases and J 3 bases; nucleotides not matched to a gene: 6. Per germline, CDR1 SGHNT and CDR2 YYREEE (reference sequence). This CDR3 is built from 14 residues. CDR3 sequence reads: CASSPGDRSYEQYF. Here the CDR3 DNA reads TGTGCCAGCAGCCCGGGGGACAGGAGCTACGAGCAGTACTTC.

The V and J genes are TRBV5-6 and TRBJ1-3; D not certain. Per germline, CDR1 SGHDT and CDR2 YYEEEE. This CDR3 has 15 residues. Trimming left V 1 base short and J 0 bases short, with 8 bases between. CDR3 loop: CASSLPGYSGNTIYF. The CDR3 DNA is TGTGCCAGCAGCTTGCCAGGTTACTCTGGAAACACCATATATTTT.

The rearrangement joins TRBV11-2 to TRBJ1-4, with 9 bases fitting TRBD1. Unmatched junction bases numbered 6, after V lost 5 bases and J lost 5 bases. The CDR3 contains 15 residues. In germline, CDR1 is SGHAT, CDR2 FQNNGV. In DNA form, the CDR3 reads TGTGCCAGCAGCGAACAGGGGGCACTGAATGAAAAACTGTTTTTT. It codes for CASSEQGALNEKLFF.

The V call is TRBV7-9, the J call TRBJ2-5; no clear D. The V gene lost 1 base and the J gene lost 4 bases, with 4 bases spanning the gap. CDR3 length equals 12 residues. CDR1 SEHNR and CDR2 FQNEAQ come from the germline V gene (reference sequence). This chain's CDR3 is CASSLVIETQYF. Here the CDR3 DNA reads TGTGCCAGCAGCTTAGTAATAGAGACCCAGTACTTC. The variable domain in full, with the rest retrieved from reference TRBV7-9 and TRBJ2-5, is DTGVSQNPRHKITKRGQNVTFRCDPISEHNRLYWYRQTLGQGPEFLTYFQNEAQLEKSRLLSDRFSAERPKGSFSTLEIQRTEQGDSAMYLCASSLVIETQYFGPGTRLLVL.

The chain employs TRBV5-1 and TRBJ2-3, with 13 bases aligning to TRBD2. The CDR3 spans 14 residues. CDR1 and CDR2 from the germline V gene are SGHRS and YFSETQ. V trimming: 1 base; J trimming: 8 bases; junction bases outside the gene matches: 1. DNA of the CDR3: TGCGCCAGCAGCTTGAGGACTAGCGGGGGTACGCAGTATTTT. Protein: CASSLRTSGGTQYF.

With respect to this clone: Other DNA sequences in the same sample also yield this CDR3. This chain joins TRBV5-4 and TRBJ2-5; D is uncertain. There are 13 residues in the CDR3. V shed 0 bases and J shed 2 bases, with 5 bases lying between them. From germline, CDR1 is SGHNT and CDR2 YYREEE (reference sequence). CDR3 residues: CASSLGQQETQYF. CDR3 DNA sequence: TGTGCCAGCAGCTTGGGACAACAAGAGACCCAGTACTTC.

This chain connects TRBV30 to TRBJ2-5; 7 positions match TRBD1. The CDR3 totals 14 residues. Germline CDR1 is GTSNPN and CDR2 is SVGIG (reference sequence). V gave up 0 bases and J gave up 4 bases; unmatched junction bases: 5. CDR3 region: CAWSVLRGRETQYF. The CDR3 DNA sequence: TGTGCCTGGAGTGTACTTAGGGGGCGAGAGACCCAGTACTTC.

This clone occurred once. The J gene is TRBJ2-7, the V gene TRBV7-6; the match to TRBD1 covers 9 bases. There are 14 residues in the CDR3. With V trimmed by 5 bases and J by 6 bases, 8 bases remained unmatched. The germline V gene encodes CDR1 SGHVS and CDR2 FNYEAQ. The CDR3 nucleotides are TGTGCCAGCAGCCCCACCGGGACAGGGAGCGAGCAGTACTTC. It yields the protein CASSPTGTGSEQYF.

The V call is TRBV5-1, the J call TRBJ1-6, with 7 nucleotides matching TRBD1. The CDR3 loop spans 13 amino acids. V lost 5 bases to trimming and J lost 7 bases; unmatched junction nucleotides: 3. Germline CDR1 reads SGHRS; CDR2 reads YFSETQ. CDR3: CASRTGYNSPLHF. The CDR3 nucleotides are TGCGCCAGCAGGACAGGGTACAATTCACCCCTCCACTTT.

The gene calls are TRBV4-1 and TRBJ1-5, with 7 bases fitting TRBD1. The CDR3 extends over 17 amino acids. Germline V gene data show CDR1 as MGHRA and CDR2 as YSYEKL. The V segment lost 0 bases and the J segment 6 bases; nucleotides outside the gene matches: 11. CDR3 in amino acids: CASSQDQRGGGGQPQHF. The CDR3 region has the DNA TGCGCCAGCAGCCAAGATCAACGGGGAGGGGGCGGTCAGCCCCAGCATTTT.

The CDR3 bases are TGTGCCAGCAGTGAATCTACCCCCTCTGAGCAGTTCTTC. It specifies CASSESTPSEQFF. V is TRBV2 and J is TRBJ2-1; D is unresolved. The CDR3 runs 13 residues. Trimming took off 2 bases at V and 9 bases at J, with 11 bases between the two ends. Germline V lookup: CDR1 SNHLY, CDR2 FYNNEI.

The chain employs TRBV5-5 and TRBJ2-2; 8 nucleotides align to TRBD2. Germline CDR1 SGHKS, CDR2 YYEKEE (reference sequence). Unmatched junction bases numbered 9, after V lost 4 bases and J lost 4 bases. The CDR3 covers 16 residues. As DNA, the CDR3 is TGTGCCAGCAGCCCCCTGAGTCTAGCGGGCACCGGGGAGCTGTTTTTT. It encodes CASSPLSLAGTGELFF.

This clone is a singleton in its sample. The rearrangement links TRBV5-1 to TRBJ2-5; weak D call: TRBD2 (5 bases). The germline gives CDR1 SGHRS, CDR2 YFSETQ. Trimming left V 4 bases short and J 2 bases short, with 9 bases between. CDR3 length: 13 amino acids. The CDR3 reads CASSVGVQETQYF. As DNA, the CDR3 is TGCGCCAGCAGCGTGGGAGTTCAAGAGACCCAGTACTTC.

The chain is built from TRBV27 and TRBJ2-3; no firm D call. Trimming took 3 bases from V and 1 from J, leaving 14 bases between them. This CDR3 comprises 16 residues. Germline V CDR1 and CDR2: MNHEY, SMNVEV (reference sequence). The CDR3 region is CASSLSYASGTDTQYF. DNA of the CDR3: TGTGCCAGCAGTTTGTCCTACGCATCGGGCACAGATACGCAGTATTTT.

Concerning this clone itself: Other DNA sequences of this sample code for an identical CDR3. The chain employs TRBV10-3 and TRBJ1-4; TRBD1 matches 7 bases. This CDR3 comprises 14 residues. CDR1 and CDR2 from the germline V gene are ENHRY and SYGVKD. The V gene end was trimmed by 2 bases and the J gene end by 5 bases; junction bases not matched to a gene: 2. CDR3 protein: CAISEGRGNEKLFF. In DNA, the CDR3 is TGTGCCATCAGTGAGGGCAGGGGGAATGAAAAACTGTTTTTT.

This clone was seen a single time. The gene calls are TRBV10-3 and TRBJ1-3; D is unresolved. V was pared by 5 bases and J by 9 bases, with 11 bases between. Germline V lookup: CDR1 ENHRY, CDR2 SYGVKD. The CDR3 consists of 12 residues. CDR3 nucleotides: TGTGCCATCAGTTCCGACGGGATCACCATATATTTT. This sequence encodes CAISSDGITIYF.

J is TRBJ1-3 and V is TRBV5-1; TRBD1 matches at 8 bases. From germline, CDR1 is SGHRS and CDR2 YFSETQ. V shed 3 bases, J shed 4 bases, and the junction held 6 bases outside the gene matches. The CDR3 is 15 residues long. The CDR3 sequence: CASSWTGSAGNTIYF. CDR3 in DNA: TGCGCCAGCAGCTGGACAGGGTCCGCGGGAAACACCATATATTTT.

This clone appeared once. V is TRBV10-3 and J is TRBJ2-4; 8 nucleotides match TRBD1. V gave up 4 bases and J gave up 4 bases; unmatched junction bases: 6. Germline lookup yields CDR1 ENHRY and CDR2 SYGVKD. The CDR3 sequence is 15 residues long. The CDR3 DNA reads TGTGCCATCAGTGCGGGGACAGGCGATAAAAACATTCAGTACTTC. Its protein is CAISAGTGDKNIQYF.

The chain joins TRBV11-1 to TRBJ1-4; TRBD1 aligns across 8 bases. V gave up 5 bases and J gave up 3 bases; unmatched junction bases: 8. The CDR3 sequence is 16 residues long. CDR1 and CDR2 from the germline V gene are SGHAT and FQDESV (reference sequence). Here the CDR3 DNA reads TGTGCCAGCAGCCCACGGACAGGGAGCCCTAATGAAAAACTGTTTTTT. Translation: CASSPRTGSPNEKLFF.

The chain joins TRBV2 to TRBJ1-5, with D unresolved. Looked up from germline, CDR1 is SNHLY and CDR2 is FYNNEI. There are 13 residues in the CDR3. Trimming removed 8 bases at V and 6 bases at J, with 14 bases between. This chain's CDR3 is CASLDEHGQPQHF. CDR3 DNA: TGTGCCAGCCTGGACGAACACGGTCAGCCCCAGCATTTT.

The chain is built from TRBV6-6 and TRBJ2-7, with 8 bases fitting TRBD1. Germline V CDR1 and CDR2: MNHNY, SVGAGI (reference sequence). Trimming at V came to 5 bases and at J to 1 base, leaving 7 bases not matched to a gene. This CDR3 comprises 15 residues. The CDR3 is CASSKPGQVSYEQYF. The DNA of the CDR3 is TGTGCCAGCAGTAAACCGGGACAGGTATCCTACGAGCAGTACTTC.